This entry describes one TCR beta chain. The length of the CDR3 is 17 residues. V dropped 0 bases and J dropped 2; count of bases not matched to a gene: 7. Germline V gene sequence: CDR1 SGHRS, CDR2 YFSETQ. This sample is part of a study of glioma-infiltrating T cells after dendritic cell vaccination. Study overall: Three intradermal dendritic cell vaccine injections were given every two weeks.

Sequencing was performed with immunoSEQ multiplex PCR; in TCRdb, only in-frame clones are kept and a portion is missing. In the table there are 80,000 to 100,000 clones, about 80% of which are singletons. The chain has TRBV5-1 and TRBJ2-3; 9 nucleotides align to TRBD2. This TCR came from a human donor with glioblastoma. The specimen was blood, collected before dendritic cell vaccination. The CDR3 here is CASSLVRGGGNTDTQYF. CDR3 nucleotides: TGCGCCAGCAGCTTGGTTCGCGGGGGGGGCAACACAGATACGCAGTATTTT.